This TCR beta chain was recovered during a study of blood T cell repertoires in COVID-19. Study background: In each case, the material was cDNA or gDNA derived from T cells, B-cell-depleted T cells, or PBMCs.

Original analysis: Using reference gene primer amplification, nucleated cell counts were estimated. Generated by immunoSEQ multiplex PCR, the TCRdb table keeps only in-frame clones and is missing some. V, J and clone size derive from that table, while D and trimming were established from the DNA sequence. The table lists roughly 200,000 clones, around 85% of them singletons. In germline, CDR1 is LGHNT, CDR2 FRNRAP. After removal of 3 bases from V and 2 bases from J, the junction contained 8 bases not matched to a gene. The CDR3 has 17 residues. The receptor was derived from a woman in her sixties with acute or convalescent COVID-19. The chain has TRBV12-5 and TRBJ1-1, with TRBD1 matching over 11 bases. Input material: peripheral blood. CDR3 residues: CASGLQLGTGGNTEAFF. The CDR3 DNA sequence: TGTGCTAGTGGTTTACAACTCGGGACAGGGGGAAACACTGAAGCTTTCTTT.